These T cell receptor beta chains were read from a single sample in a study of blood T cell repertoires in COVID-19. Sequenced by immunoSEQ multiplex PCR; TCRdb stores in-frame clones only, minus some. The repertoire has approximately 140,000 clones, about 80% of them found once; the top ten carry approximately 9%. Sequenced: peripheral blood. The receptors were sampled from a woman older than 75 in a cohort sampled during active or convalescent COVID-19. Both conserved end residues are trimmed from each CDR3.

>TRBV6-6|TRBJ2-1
ASSRRVASPIHNEQF
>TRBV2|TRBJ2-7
ASSRTGSISEQY
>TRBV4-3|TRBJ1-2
ASSHQRGWVEAAGYT
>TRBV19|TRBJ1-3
ASSIDRGFGNTIY
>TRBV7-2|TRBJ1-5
ASSEQYNQPQH
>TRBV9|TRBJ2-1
ASSAGQGRYNEQF
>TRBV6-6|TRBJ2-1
ASFESGGRNEQF
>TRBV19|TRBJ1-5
ASSIIRDRQPQH
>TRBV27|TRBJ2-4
ASRTRLTLAKNIQY
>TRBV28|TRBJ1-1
ASSPTGRTEAF